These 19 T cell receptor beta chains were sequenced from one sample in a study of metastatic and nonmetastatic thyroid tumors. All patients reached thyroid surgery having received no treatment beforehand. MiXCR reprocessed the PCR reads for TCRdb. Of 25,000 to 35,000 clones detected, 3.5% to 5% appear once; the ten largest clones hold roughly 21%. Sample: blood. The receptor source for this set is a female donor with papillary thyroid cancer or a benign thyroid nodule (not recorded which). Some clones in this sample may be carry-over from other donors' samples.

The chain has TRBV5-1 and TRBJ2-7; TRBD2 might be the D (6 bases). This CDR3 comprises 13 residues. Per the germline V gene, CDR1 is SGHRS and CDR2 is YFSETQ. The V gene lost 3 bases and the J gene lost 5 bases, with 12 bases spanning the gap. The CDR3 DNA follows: TGCGCCAGCAGCTCGGTGGGGGGTAACGAGCAGTACGTC. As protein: CASSSVGGNEQYV.

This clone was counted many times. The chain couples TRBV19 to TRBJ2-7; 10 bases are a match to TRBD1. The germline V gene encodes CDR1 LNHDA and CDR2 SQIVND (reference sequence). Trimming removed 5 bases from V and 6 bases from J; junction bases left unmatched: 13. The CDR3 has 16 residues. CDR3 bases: TGTGCCAGTAGTCTCCAGCGACAGGGGGCGCCCGGCGAGCAGTACTTC. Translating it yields CASSLQRQGAPGEQYF.

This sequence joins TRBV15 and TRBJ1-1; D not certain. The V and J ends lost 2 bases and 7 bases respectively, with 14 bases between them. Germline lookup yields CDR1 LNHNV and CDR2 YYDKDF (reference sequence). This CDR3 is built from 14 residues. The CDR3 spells CATSRQNEVGEAFF. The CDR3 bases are TGTGCCACCAGCAGACAGAACGAAGTGGGTGAAGCTTTCTTT.

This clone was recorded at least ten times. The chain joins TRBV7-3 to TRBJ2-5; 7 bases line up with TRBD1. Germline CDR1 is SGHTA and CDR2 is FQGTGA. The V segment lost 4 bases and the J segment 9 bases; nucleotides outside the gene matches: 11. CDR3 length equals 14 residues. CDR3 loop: CASSWDSDQGPQYF. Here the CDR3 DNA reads TGTGCCAGCAGCTGGGACAGCGATCAAGGCCCCCAGTACTTC.

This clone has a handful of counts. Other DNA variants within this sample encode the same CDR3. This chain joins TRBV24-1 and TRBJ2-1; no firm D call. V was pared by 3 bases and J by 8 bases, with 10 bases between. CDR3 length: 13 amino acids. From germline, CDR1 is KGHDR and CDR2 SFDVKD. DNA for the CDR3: TGTGCCACCAGTGATCCCCCGGTTGATGAGCAGTTCTTC. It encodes CATSDPPVDEQFF.

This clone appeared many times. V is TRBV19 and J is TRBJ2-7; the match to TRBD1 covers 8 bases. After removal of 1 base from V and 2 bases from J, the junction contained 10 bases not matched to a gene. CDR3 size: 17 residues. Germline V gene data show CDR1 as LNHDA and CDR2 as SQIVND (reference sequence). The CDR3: CASSIGYGQGRTYEQYF. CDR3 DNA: TGTGCCAGTAGTATAGGGTATGGACAGGGAAGAACCTACGAGCAGTACTTC.

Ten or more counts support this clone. The CDR3 loop reads CASSVAGSTGELFF. The CDR3 DNA reads TGTGCCAGCAGCGTAGCCGGCAGCACCGGGGAGCTGTTTTTT. The chain joins TRBV9 to TRBJ2-2; D unresolved. Trimming shortened V by 0 bases and J by 4 bases, and 7 bases separated the two germline ends. The germline CDR1 and CDR2 sequences are SGDLS and YYNGEE. This CDR3 contains 14 residues.

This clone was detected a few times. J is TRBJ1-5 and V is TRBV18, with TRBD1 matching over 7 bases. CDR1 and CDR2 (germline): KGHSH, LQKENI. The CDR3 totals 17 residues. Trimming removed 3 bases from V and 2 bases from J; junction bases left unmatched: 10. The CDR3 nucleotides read TGTGCCAGCTCACCCGATCAGGGGGATAGGGGCAATCAGCCCCAGCATTTT. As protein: CASSPDQGDRGNQPQHF.

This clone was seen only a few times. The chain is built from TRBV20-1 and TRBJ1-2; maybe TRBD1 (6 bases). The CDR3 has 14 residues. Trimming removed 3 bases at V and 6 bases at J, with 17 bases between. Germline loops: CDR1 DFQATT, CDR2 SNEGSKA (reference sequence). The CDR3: CSARATTGRNGYTF. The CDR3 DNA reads TGCAGTGCTAGGGCAACCACAGGGCGAAATGGCTACACCTTC.

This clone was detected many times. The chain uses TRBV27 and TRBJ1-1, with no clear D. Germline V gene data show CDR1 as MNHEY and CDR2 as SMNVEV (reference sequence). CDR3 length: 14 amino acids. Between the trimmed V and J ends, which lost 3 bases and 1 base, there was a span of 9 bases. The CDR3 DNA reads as TGTGCCAGCAGTTTTGTAGCATCGAACACTGAAGCTTTCTTT. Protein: CASSFVASNTEAFF.

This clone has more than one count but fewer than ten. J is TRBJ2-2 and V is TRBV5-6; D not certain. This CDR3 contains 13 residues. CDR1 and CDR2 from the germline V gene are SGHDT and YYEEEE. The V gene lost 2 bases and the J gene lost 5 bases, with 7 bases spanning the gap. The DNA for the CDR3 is TGTGCCAGCAGCTTCGTGGGTACCGGGGAGCTGTTTTTT. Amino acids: CASSFVGTGELFF.

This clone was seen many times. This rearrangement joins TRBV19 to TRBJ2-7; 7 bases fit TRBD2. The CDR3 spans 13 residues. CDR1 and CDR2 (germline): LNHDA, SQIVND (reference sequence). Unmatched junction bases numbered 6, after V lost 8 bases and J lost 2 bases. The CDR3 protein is CASGEGGAYEQYF. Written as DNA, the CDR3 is TGTGCCAGTGGGGAGGGTGGGGCCTACGAGCAGTACTTC.

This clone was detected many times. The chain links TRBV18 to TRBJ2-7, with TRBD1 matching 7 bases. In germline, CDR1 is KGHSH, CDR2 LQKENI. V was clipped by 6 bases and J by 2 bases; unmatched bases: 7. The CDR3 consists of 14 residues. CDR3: CASSPRDRPYEQYF. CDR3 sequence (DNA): TGTGCCAGCTCTCCCCGGGACAGACCCTACGAGCAGTACTTC.

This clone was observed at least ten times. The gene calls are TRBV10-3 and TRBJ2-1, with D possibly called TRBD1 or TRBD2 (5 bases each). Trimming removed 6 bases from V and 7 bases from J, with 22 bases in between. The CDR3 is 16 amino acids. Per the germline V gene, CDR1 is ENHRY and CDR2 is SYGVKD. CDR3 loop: CAISGSVGPGINEQFF. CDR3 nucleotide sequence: TGTGCCATCAGCGGAAGTGTGGGGCCCGGGATTAATGAGCAGTTCTTC.

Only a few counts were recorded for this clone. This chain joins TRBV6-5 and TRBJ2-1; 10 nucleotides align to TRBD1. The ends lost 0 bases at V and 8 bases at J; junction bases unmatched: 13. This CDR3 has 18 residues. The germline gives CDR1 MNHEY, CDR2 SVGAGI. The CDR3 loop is CASSYSGFMDRGSDEQFF. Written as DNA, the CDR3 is TGTGCCAGCAGTTACTCCGGTTTTATGGACAGGGGGTCTGATGAGCAGTTCTTC.

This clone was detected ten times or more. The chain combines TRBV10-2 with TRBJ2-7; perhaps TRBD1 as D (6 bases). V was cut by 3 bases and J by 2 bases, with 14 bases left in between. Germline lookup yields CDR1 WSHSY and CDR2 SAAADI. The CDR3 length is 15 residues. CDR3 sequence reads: CASSDRTDNPYEQYF. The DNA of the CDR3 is TGCGCCAGCAGTGATAGGACAGACAATCCCTACGAGCAGTACTTC.

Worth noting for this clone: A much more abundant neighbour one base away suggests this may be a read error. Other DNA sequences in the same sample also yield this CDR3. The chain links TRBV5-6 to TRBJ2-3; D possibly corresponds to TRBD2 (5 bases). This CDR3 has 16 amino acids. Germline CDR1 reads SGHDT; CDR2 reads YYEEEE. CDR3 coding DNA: TGTGCCAGCAGCTTGGTGGCTAGCCGTCACAGAGATACTCAGTATTTT. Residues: CASSLVASRHRDTQYF.

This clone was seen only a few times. CDR3 in amino acids: CSASDRANFQETQYF. The DNA of the CDR3 is TGCAGTGCTAGTGACAGGGCCAACTTTCAAGAGACCCAGTACTTC. J is TRBJ2-5 and V is TRBV20-1; 7 bases line up with TRBD1. Germline V gene lookup returns CDR1 DFQATT and CDR2 SNEGSKA (reference sequence). The CDR3 is 15 amino acids. The junction had 9 bases not matched to a gene; V was cut back by 3 bases and J by 2 bases.

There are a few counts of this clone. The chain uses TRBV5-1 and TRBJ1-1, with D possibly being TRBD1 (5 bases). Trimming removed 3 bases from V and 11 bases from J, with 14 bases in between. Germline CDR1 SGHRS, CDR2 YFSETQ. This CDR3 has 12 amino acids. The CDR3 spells CASSWGPGLAFF. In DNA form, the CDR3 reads TGCGCCAGCAGCTGGGGACCCGGGCTGGCTTTCTTT.